This record covers a single T cell receptor (beta chain). Antigen specificity is unknown. The CDR3 covers 13 residues. Germline values: CDR1 GTSNPN, CDR2 SVGIG (reference sequence). V was cut by 8 bases and J by 2 bases, with 16 bases left in between. Documented time point: cycle 4 day 1 (C4D1), after five to seven weeks of nivolumab. Every patient experienced relapse after autologous stem cell transplantation, and brentuximab vedotin exposure varied. Magnetic negative selection was used to purify CD4+ T cells from thawed PBMCs. The sample originates from a study of PD-1 blockade in classical Hodgkin lymphoma. Study-level points and caveats: Reported findings placed baseline TCR diversity lower in newly diagnosed patients (compared with healthy donors).

Using immunoSEQ multiplex PCR, the repertoire was profiled, and TCRdb retains in-frame clones only, with some absent. The table lists fewer than 35,000 clones, 80% to 90% of them singletons. This material consisted of CD4+ T cells from blood, taken before the fourth cycle of nivolumab. This sequence was found in a human donor with classical Hodgkin lymphoma. The rearrangement joins TRBV30 to TRBJ2-7; D not certain. CDR3: CATATSYPYEQYF. CDR3 nucleotides: TGTGCCACAGCTACTTCCTACCCCTACGAGCAGTACTTC. Together with reference TRBV30 and TRBJ2-7, the CDR3 gives the full variable domain: SQTIHQWPATLVQPVGSPLSLECTVEGTSNPNLYWYRQAAGRGLQLLFYSVGIGQISSEVPQNLSASRPQDRQFILSSKKLLLSDSGFYLCATATSYPYEQYFGPGTRLTVT.